The 8 T cell receptor beta chains listed next were all sequenced from one sample in a study of CD8 T cells in Susac syndrome. A quantity of about 0.5 to 1 ug RNA underwent reverse transcription using random hexamers. TCRdb reprocessed the immunoSEQ multiplex PCR reads with MiXCR, giving one entry per CDR3 protein. The sample records some 110,000 distinct CDR3 sequences, roughly 93% being singletons. The sample consisted of CD4+ T cells from PBMCs. Receptors were obtained from a human donor with multiple sclerosis.

The chain has TRBV6-1 and TRBJ1-2, with TRBD1 identical over 8 bases. CDR1 and CDR2 (germline): MNHNS, SASEGT. This CDR3 has 14 residues. V dropped 3 bases and J dropped 8; count of bases not matched to a gene: 8. The CDR3 sequence is CASSDRQGSQGYTF. The CDR3 DNA is TGTGCCAGCAGTGATCGACAGGGGAGTCAAGGCTACACCTTC.

V and J are TRBV30 and TRBJ1-5; unclear D gene. CDR3 length: 15 residues. Germline values: CDR1 GTSNPN, CDR2 SVGIG (reference sequence). V was cut by 1 base and J by 2 bases, with 12 bases left in between. Written as DNA, the CDR3 is TGTGCCTGGAGTGAAGATTCGGGCCGCAATCAGCCCCAGCATTTT. It is translated as CAWSEDSGRNQPQHF.

The gene calls are TRBV6-5 and TRBJ1-2; D remains ambiguous. V was clipped by 7 bases and J by 2 bases, with 17 bases between them. The CDR3 runs 15 residues. Germline V gene lookup returns CDR1 MNHEY and CDR2 SVGAGI. The CDR3 sequence: CASTSAGGLNYGYTF. The CDR3 DNA reads as TGTGCCAGCACCTCAGCCGGCGGATTGAACTATGGCTACACCTTC.

CDR3 nucleotide sequence: TGTGCCAGTAGTCCCCAGAGGGGACTAGCGGACCAAGAGACCCAGTACTTC. Amino acids: CASSPQRGLADQETQYF. This chain links TRBV19 with TRBJ2-5; TRBD2 matches 11 bases. Trimming took 5 bases from V and 0 from J; bases not matched to a gene: 8. Germline CDR1 is LNHDA and CDR2 is SQIVND (reference sequence). The CDR3 is 17 amino acids.

The chain has TRBV2 and TRBJ1-2; unclear D gene. V was cut by 1 base and J by 3 bases, with 6 bases left in between. The CDR3 is 13 residues long. The V gene's germline CDR1 is SNHLY and CDR2 FYNNEI. The CDR3 DNA reads as TGTGCCAGCAGTGAAGGCATGGACTATGGCTACACCTTC. Its protein is CASSEGMDYGYTF. Variable domain in full (rest from reference TRBV2 and TRBJ1-2): EPEVTQTPSHQVTQMGQEVILRCVPISNHLYFYWYRQILGQKVEFLVSFYNNEISEKSEIFDDQFSVERPDGSNFTLKIRSTKLEDSAMYFCASSEGMDYGYTFGSGTRLTVV.

The V and J genes are TRBV27 and TRBJ2-7; perhaps TRBD2 as D (5 bases). The CDR3 is 13 residues long. Germline V gene data show CDR1 as MNHEY and CDR2 as SMNVEV (reference sequence). Trimming left V 4 bases short and J 6 bases short, with 13 bases between. The CDR3 here is CASSWTPSSEQYF. The DNA of the CDR3 is TGTGCCAGCAGTTGGACTCCCAGCTCCGAGCAGTACTTC.

The chain links TRBV19 to TRBJ2-4; D is perhaps TRBD2 (5 bases). Germline V lookup: CDR1 LNHDA, CDR2 SQIVND (reference sequence). Trimming stripped 5 bases from V and 3 bases from J, with 17 bases between. This CDR3 region has 16 residues. The CDR3 region has the DNA TGTGCCAGTAGTCCCTCAGCGGACGGTGGCAAAAACATTCAGTACTTC. It encodes CASSPSADGGKNIQYF.

This chain joins TRBV28 and TRBJ1-1; D is undetermined. V gave up 0 bases and J gave up 5 bases, with 10 bases separating them. In germline, CDR1 is MDHEN, CDR2 SYDVKM. The CDR3 covers 14 residues. CDR3 DNA: TGTGCCAGCAGTTTATGGCTGGGAAGGACTGAAGCTTTCTTT. Encoded protein: CASSLWLGRTEAFF.